What follows are 23 T cell receptor beta chains derived from one specimen sequenced in a study of blood T cell repertoires in COVID-19. Profiling relied on immunoSEQ multiplex PCR, and the TCRdb table lists in-frame clones only, not all of them. Of about 150,000 clones in the sample, approximately 82% were seen once. The sample comprised peripheral blood. Receptors originate from a human donor with acute or convalescent COVID-19. The donor label of this sample is uncertain.

The chain employs TRBV4-3 and TRBJ2-1; D uncertain. This CDR3 comprises 12 residues. V was cut by 3 bases and J by 7 bases, with 7 bases left in between. Germline V gives CDR1 LGHNA, CDR2 YSLEER. The CDR3 protein is CASSHSGNEQFF. CDR3 coding DNA: TGCGCCAGCAGCCACTCCGGGAATGAGCAGTTCTTC.

The rearrangement uses TRBV13 and TRBJ2-7, with D maybe TRBD1 (5 bases). Germline CDR1 and CDR2: PRHDT and FYEKMQ (reference sequence). The CDR3 sequence is 13 residues long. With 2 bases removed from V and 5 bases from J, the gap between germline ends came to 10 bases. CDR3 coding DNA: TGTGCCAGCAGCTTACTAGGGGTCGACGAGCAGTACTTC. It is translated as CASSLLGVDEQYF.

The J gene is TRBJ2-7, the V gene TRBV7-9, with 11 nucleotides matching TRBD1. Losses at the gene ends were 5 bases for V and 2 bases for J; bases not matched to a gene: 5. Germline loops: CDR1 SEHNR, CDR2 FQNEAQ (reference sequence). The CDR3 has 15 amino acids. The CDR3 nucleotides read TGTGCCAGCAGCATTCCGGGACAGGGGGCCTACGAGCAGTACTTC. Amino acid sequence: CASSIPGQGAYEQYF.

This clone has more than one count but fewer than ten. V is TRBV27 and J is TRBJ1-1; no firm D call. Between the trimmed V and J ends, which lost 1 base and 1 base, there was a span of 7 bases. This CDR3 comprises 14 residues. Germline V gene sequence: CDR1 MNHEY, CDR2 SMNVEV (reference sequence). For the CDR3, the DNA is TGTGCCAGCAGTTTATTTGCGGAGAACACTGAAGCTTTCTTT. Translating gives CASSLFAENTEAFF.

This chain connects TRBV11-3 to TRBJ2-3, with 9 bases matching TRBD2. Germline CDR1 and CDR2: SGHNT and YENEEA. The CDR3 has 14 residues. The ends lost 7 bases at V and 4 bases at J; junction bases unmatched: 6. CDR3 DNA sequence: TGTGCCAGCACTAGCGGGGCTTCCTCAGATACGCAGTATTTT. Translated, it gives CASTSGASSDTQYF. The whole variable domain, remainder taken from reference TRBV11-3 and TRBJ2-3, is EAGVVQSPRYKIIEKKQPVAFWCNPISGHNTLYWYLQNLGQGPELLIRYENEEAVDDSQLPKDRFSAERLKGVDSTLKIQPAELGDSAVYLCASTSGASSDTQYFGPGTRLTVL.

The gene calls are TRBV6-5 and TRBJ1-1; D not certain. The CDR3 contains 15 residues. Germline CDR1 reads MNHEY; CDR2 reads SVGAGI. V was trimmed by 2 bases and J by 5 bases, leaving 15 bases between them. CDR3 region: CASSYEGPRGTEAFF. The CDR3 region has the DNA TGTGCCAGCAGTTACGAGGGCCCTCGGGGTACTGAAGCTTTCTTT.

Only a few counts were recorded for this clone. The gene calls are TRBV5-1 and TRBJ2-3, with TRBD1 matching over 8 bases. Trimming took 4 bases from V and 0 from J; bases not matched to a gene: 4. In germline, CDR1 is SGHRS, CDR2 YFSETQ. The CDR3 totals 15 residues. The chain's CDR3 is CASSETGASTDTQYF. CDR3 in DNA: TGCGCCAGCAGCGAGACAGGGGCCAGCACAGATACGCAGTATTTT.

This clone was observed a handful of times. The V gene is TRBV7-9, the J gene TRBJ2-3, with a possible D match to TRBD2 (6 bases). V was pared by 6 bases and J by 2 bases, with 15 bases between. This CDR3 contains 15 residues. Germline assignment: CDR1 SEHNR and CDR2 FQNEAQ (reference sequence). The CDR3 region is CASSMSGLPTDTQYF. In DNA form, the CDR3 reads TGTGCCAGCAGTATGTCGGGACTCCCCACAGATACGCAGTATTTT.

V is TRBV7-9 and J is TRBJ1-4, with D perhaps TRBD1 (6 bases). The CDR3 is 16 residues long. Trimming removed 5 bases at V and 7 bases at J, with 20 bases between. Germline V gives CDR1 SEHNR, CDR2 FQNEAQ (reference sequence). This chain's CDR3 is CASSPDRLGFREKLFF. The CDR3 nucleotides are TGTGCCAGCAGCCCCGACAGGTTGGGATTTCGTGAAAAACTGTTTTTT.

This chain links TRBV2 with TRBJ1-4, with D unresolved. The CDR3 covers 12 residues. Per the germline V gene, CDR1 is SNHLY and CDR2 is FYNNEI. The V end was cut by 6 bases, the J end by 5 bases, with 7 bases between. In nucleotides, the CDR3 is TGTGCCAGCAGCCCACTGAATGAAAAACTGTTTTTT. This encodes CASSPLNEKLFF.

This clone has just one count. The rearrangement links TRBV12-3 or TRBV12-4 to TRBJ2-1; 7 bases align to TRBD2. The junction had 5 bases not matched to a gene; V was cut back by 5 bases and J by 7 bases. The length of the CDR3 is 13 residues. CDR3 nucleotide sequence: TGTGCCAGCAGTCCAACGCGGGGGAATGAGCAGTTCTTC. Translated: CASSPTRGNEQFF.

V and J are TRBV5-4 and TRBJ1-2, with D unresolved. V lost 4 bases, J lost 4 bases, and 14 bases lay in between. CDR1 and CDR2 from the germline V gene are SGHNT and YYREEE (reference sequence). This CDR3 contains 14 residues. In DNA, the CDR3 is TGTGCCAGCAGCCACGGATCGGGGAGCTATGGCTACACCTTC. Amino acid sequence: CASSHGSGSYGYTF.

The chain is built from TRBV19 and TRBJ1-4, with 9 bases fitting TRBD1. This CDR3 has 14 residues. The germline gives CDR1 LNHDA, CDR2 SQIVND (reference sequence). Losses at the gene ends were 5 bases for V and 7 bases for J; bases not matched to a gene: 5. CDR3 sequence: CASSPGQGPEKLFF. The CDR3 DNA is TGTGCCAGTAGTCCGGGACAGGGTCCTGAAAAACTGTTTTTT. The whole variable domain, filled in from reference TRBV19 and TRBJ1-4, reads DGGITQSPKYLFRKEGQNVTLSCEQNLNHDAMYWYRQDPGQGLRLIYYSQIVNDFQKGDIAEGYSVSREKKESFPLTVTSAQKNPTAFYLCASSPGQGPEKLFFGSGTQLSVL.

The rearrangement joins TRBV3-1 (or the pseudogene TRBV3-2) to TRBJ1-1, with a weak D call TRBD1 (6 bases). The CDR3 totals 18 residues. The germline gives CDR1 LGHDT, CDR2 YNNKEL (reference sequence). The V and J ends lost 0 bases and 0 bases respectively, with 17 bases between them. Here the CDR3 DNA reads TGTGCCAGCAGCCAAGATCGAGGGGGGGAGGTCGTGAACACTGAAGCTTTCTTT. This encodes CASSQDRGGEVVNTEAFF.

This chain links TRBV6-2 or TRBV6-3 with TRBJ2-3; D gene ambiguous. V was cut by 6 bases and J by 11 bases, with 15 bases left in between. This CDR3 is built from 12 residues. Germline assignment: CDR1 MNHEY and CDR2 SVGEGT. CDR3 sequence: CASSTVGSGQYF. The DNA of the CDR3 is TGTGCCAGCAGCACCGTGGGTTCGGGGCAGTATTTT.

The chain has TRBV14 and TRBJ1-1, with 8 bases that match TRBD1. This CDR3 spans 17 amino acids. In germline, CDR1 is SGHDN, CDR2 FVKESK. Unmatched junction bases numbered 13, after V lost 4 bases and J lost 3 bases. The DNA of the CDR3 is TGTGCCAGCAGCCCGTCCGGACAGGGTAAGGTGTACACTGAAGCTTTCTTT. Its translation: CASSPSGQGKVYTEAFF.

This clone was seen only a few times. The sample contains more than one DNA sequence encoding this CDR3. CDR3 sequence: CASSQETRQPQHF. CDR3 coding DNA: TGCGCCAGCAGCCAAGAAACGAGGCAGCCCCAGCATTTT. The V and J genes are TRBV4-3 and TRBJ1-5, with D uncertain. In germline, CDR1 is LGHNA, CDR2 YSLEER. Trimming took off 0 bases at V and 7 bases at J, with 7 bases between the two ends. The CDR3 has 13 residues.

The chain joins TRBV3-1 (or the pseudogene TRBV3-2) to TRBJ1-2, with 9 bases identical to TRBD1. From germline, CDR1 is LGHDT and CDR2 YNNKEL (reference sequence). V was pared by 0 bases and J by 4 bases, with 9 bases of the junction left unmatched. The CDR3 has 17 amino acids. CDR3 sequence: CASSQEGQGWAVYGYTF. CDR3 sequence (DNA): TGTGCCAGCAGCCAAGAGGGACAGGGCTGGGCGGTCTATGGCTACACCTTC.

The V gene is TRBV7-2, the J gene TRBJ2-1; 9 bases align to TRBD2. V shed 5 bases and J 4 bases; nucleotides not matched to a gene: 9. Germline V CDR1 and CDR2: SGHTA, FQGNSA. The CDR3 consists of 16 residues. The CDR3 DNA is TGTGCCAGCAGCCCGATGGGCGGGGGGGCTTACAATGAGCAGTTCTTC. It translates to CASSPMGGGAYNEQFF.

This clone appeared a single time. The rearrangement links TRBV2 to TRBJ1-3; 9 nucleotides align to TRBD1. The CDR3 totals 15 residues. Losses at the gene ends were 6 bases for V and 1 base for J; bases not matched to a gene: 4. CDR1 is SNHLY, CDR2 FYNNEI, per germline. CDR3: CASSPGQGSGNTIYF. The DNA for the CDR3 is TGTGCCAGCAGCCCCGGACAGGGGTCTGGAAACACCATATATTTT.

The chain is built from TRBV19 and TRBJ2-2, with D unclear. The CDR3 sequence is 16 residues long. Germline CDR1 reads LNHDA; CDR2 reads SQIVND (reference sequence). Deletions cut 5 bases from V and 1 base from J, with 14 bases between. CDR3 sequence reads: CASSAVKRQNTGELFF. The CDR3 DNA reads TGTGCCAGTAGTGCAGTTAAACGCCAGAACACCGGGGAGCTGTTTTTT.

The genes are TRBV30 and TRBJ1-2; TRBD1 is a possible D gene (6 bases). CDR1 is GTSNPN, CDR2 SVGIG, per germline (reference sequence). Trimming stripped 0 bases from V and 2 bases from J, with 7 bases between. CDR3 size: 13 residues. The CDR3 bases are TGTGCCTGGAGTGTGACAGGCAACTATGGCTACACCTTC. Protein: CAWSVTGNYGYTF.

The chain carries TRBV7-2 and TRBJ2-3, with D perhaps TRBD1 (5 bases). The CDR3 spans 15 residues. Germline V lookup: CDR1 SGHTA, CDR2 FQGNSA. The V and J ends lost 4 bases and 3 bases respectively, with 14 bases between them. CDR3 in DNA: TGTGCCAGCAGCTCTGTGGGGCTAGAAACAGATACGCAGTATTTT. It translates to CASSSVGLETDTQYF.